The clone carrying this TCR beta chain was seen repeatedly, ten times or more. Its cognate antigen is unknown. The entry originates in a study of neurological immune-mediated disorders. Study information: Of the multiple sclerosis patients, around 35 in total, around 30 were relapsing-remitting and 3 were secondary progressive.

The unsorted libraries had their origin in 2 million PBMCs stored at -80 C. Study results and limitations: The most TCR clonal expansion was seen in HTLV-1-associated myelopathy, whereas the least was seen in multiple sclerosis, below the level in healthy controls.

With 10-nucleotide random UMIs included, cDNA was synthesized by 5'RACE. TCRdb reprocessed the 5' RACE reads with MiXCR, giving one entry per CDR3 protein. The sample has about 50,000 distinct CDR3 sequences; about 1.8% are singletons. Germline CDR1 and CDR2: SQVTM and ANQGSEA. The CDR3 is 11 residues long. Trimming took off 6 bases at V and 10 bases at J, with 15 bases between the two ends. The chain recombines TRBV29-1 with TRBJ1-1, with D perhaps matching TRBD1 (5 bases). The receptor comes from a woman in her thirties or forties with multiple sclerosis. Material: PBMCs. CDR3 nucleotides: TGCAGCGTCCGGGCAGCCGGGGCAGCTTTCTTT. This translates into CSVRAAGAAFF.